The rows below give T cell receptor beta chains drawn from one sample of a study of sequential checkpoint blockade in melanoma. Here immunoSEQ multiplex PCR was the method, and the copy in TCRdb shows in-frame clones only, minus some. The sample has tens of thousands of clones, 86% seen once. Sequencing was performed on CD8+ T cells sorted from blood (inferred from file names), taken from a patient given nivolumab and ipilimumab in sequence. These receptors were obtained from a human donor with melanoma. Both conserved end residues are part of each CDR3. D genes are given only for firm matches. The size field is filled for only some rows; it gives once, few, many or a size class.

>TRBV5-1|NA|NA|TRBJ2-3
CASSLRRGPTDTQYF
TGCGCCAGCAGCTTGCGGCGCGGGCCCACAGATACGCAGTATTTT
>TRBV29-1|NA|few|TRBJ1-1
CSAPRGSTEAFF
TGCAGCGCCCCCAGGGGAAGCACTGAAGCTTTCTTT
>TRBV7-2|NA|once|TRBJ1-1
CASSPRGLGTEAFF
TGTGCCAGCAGCCCCCGGGGGTTAGGCACTGAAGCTTTCTTT
>TRBV7-2|TRBD1|NA|TRBJ1-2
CASSLGEGAHGYTF
TGTGCCAGCAGCTTAGGAGAGGGGGCACATGGCTACACCTTC
>TRBV7-9|NA|NA|TRBJ2-3
CASSSWVSGSTDTQYF
TGTGCCAGCAGCTCTTGGGTTAGCGGTTCCACAGATACGCAGTATTTT
>TRBV5-1|TRBD2|NA|TRBJ2-3
CASSLDLAGGLSDTQYF
TGCGCCAGCAGCTTGGATCTAGCGGGAGGATTATCCGATACGCAGTATTTT
>TRBV13|NA|NA|TRBJ2-3
CASSLGPGSGRVGTDTQYF
TGTGCCAGCAGCTTAGGCCCGGGAAGCGGTAGGGTAGGCACAGATACGCAGTATTTT
>TRBV10-1|NA|NA|TRBJ2-1
CASSEFDGSSYNEQFF
TGCGCCAGCAGTGAGTTTGACGGGAGCTCCTACAATGAGCAGTTCTTC
>TRBV5-1|TRBD1|NA|TRBJ2-7
CASSPRTGSSYEQYF
TGCGCCAGCAGCCCACGGACAGGGAGCTCCTACGAGCAGTACTTC
>TRBV30|NA|NA|TRBJ1-5
CAWTAAVSNQPQHF
TGTGCCTGGACTGCGGCAGTTAGCAATCAGCCCCAGCATTTT
>TRBV5-4|TRBD2|few|TRBJ2-5
CASSLVSGSPYQETQYF
TGTGCCAGCAGCTTGGTTAGCGGGAGCCCTTACCAAGAGACCCAGTACTTC
>TRBV7-9|NA|NA|TRBJ2-7
CASRNTETEQYF
TGTGCCAGCAGAAATACAGAGACCGAGCAGTACTTC
>TRBV4-3|NA|NA|TRBJ1-6
CASSQILDSNSPLHF
TGCGCCAGCAGCCAAATTCTTGACAGCAATTCACCCCTCCACTTT
>TRBV27|NA|NA|TRBJ2-7
CASSLSLVLTGKGQYF
TGTGCCAGCAGTTTATCGCTAGTTTTAACAGGGAAGGGGCAGTACTTC
>TRBV10-3|TRBD1|NA|TRBJ2-1
CAISDRGHINEQFF
TGTGCCATCAGTGACAGGGGGCATATAAATGAGCAGTTCTTC
>TRBV6-5|NA|large|TRBJ2-7
CASSSSIRVRAYEQYF
NA
>TRBV4-1|TRBD1|NA|TRBJ2-7
CASSPRDRLGEQYF
TGCGCCAGCAGCCCCCGGGACAGGCTGGGCGAGCAGTACTTC
>TRBV9|TRBD2|NA|TRBJ2-7
CASSRGGDEQYF
TGTGCCAGCAGCCGCGGGGGAGACGAGCAGTACTTC
>TRBV16|NA|NA|TRBJ2-1
CASSQSYRTNEQFF
TGTGCCAGCAGCCAATCGTACCGGACAAATGAGCAGTTCTTC
>TRBV27|TRBD1|NA|TRBJ1-5
CASSLWTGVDQPQHF
TGTGCCAGCAGTCTCTGGACAGGGGTGGATCAGCCCCAGCATTTT
>TRBV2|TRBD2|NA|TRBJ2-3
CASSWTSGTDTQYF
TGTGCCAGCAGTTGGACTAGCGGCACAGATACGCAGTATTTT
>TRBV4-3|NA|NA|TRBJ2-5
CASSRTDLQETQYF
TGCGCCAGCAGCCGGACAGACTTACAAGAGACCCAGTACTTC
>TRBV5-8|NA|NA|TRBJ2-7
CASSTYSGIHYEQYF
TGTGCCAGCAGCACTTACTCCGGGATCCATTACGAGCAATACTTC
>TRBV4-3|NA|NA|TRBJ2-3
CASSPRGLTDTQYF
TGCGCCAGCAGCCCTCGGGGACTTACCGATACGCAGTATTTT
>TRBV27|TRBD1|NA|TRBJ2-3
CAAGGAGTDTQYF
TGTGCCGCAGGGGGCGCCGGCACAGATACGCAGTATTTT
>TRBV21-1|NA|NA|TRBJ2-7
CASLNRAGKEQYF
TGTGCCAGCCTCAACCGGGCAGGGAAGGAGCAGTACTTC
>TRBV6-1|NA|once|TRBJ1-4
CASSEWTEKLFF
TGTGCCAGCAGTGAATGGACAGAAAAACTGTTTTTT
>TRBV18|TRBD2|NA|TRBJ2-3
CASSPLRGSGRTDTQYF
TGTGCCAGCTCACCCTTACGGGGTAGCGGGAGAACAGATACGCAGTATTTT
>TRBV28|TRBD1|once|TRBJ2-7
CASRREDSDRAYEQYF
TGTGCCAGCAGGCGCGAAGATAGTGACAGGGCCTACGAGCAGTACTTC
>TRBV19|TRBD1|NA|TRBJ1-4
CASSIVGQGSTNEKLFF
TGTGCCAGTAGTATAGTGGGACAGGGGTCCACTAATGAAAAACTGTTTTTT
>TRBV18|TRBD2|NA|TRBJ2-2
CASSPYAPGGPPSTGELFF
TGTGCCAGCTCACCATATGCGCCGGGAGGTCCCCCGAGCACCGGGGAGCTGTTTTTT